The clone carrying this T cell receptor beta chain occurred many times. These data originate in a study of Graves' ophthalmopathy and Graves' hyperthyroidism. RNA transcripts served as template for amplifying TCR beta CDR3 sequences. The library came from an HTBI-primed first-round RT-PCR and a second-round multiplex PCR. MiXCR, run by TCRdb on the multiplex PCR reads, gives a single entry per CDR3 protein. The sample yields roughly 400,000 distinct CDR3 sequences, over 15% seen once. The CDR3 has 13 amino acids. Germline CDR1 is SQVTM and CDR2 is ANQGSEA. V was cut by 4 bases and J by 2 bases, with 11 bases left in between. Exclusion criteria comprised other autoimmune diseases, uncontrolled infections, pregnancy or lactation in patients.

This chain joins TRBV29-1 and TRBJ1-2; D remains ambiguous. The material sequenced was peripheral blood. This receptor was identified in a woman between 18 and 29 years old with stable Graves' hyperthyroidism. In DNA, the CDR3 is TGCAGCGTTGTCCCCACACGGAACTATGGCTACACCTTC. It yields the protein CSVVPTRNYGYTF.